This entry is about one T cell receptor beta chain. Its antigen is still unknown. Donors underwent one heparinised blood draw, about 110 mL on average. This sample stems from a study of beta chain features in type 1 diabetes. Notes on the study in general: PCR might preferentially amplify shorter templates, equally in patients and controls. Sampled from patients, naive, central memory and Treg TCRB repertoires appeared more similar than those sampled from healthy donors.

CDR3 length: 15 amino acids. The germline gives CDR1 MNHNS, CDR2 SASEGT. Trimming pared 2 bases from V and 0 bases from J, leaving 10 bases between. The authors reverse transcribed all of the isolated RNA, so sequencing captured expressed TCRB transcripts. Sequencing used immunoSEQ multiplex PCR; TCRdb keeps in-frame clones, though not all of them. The data contain under 95,000 clones, approximately 32% of them singletons. The sample consisted of stem cell memory CD4+ T cells from blood. The rearrangement links TRBV6-1 to TRBJ1-2; D call uncertain. The receptor was isolated from a woman aged 18-29 years in good health. CDR3 region: CASSESGEANYGYTF. For the CDR3, the DNA is TGTGCCAGCAGTGAATCAGGCGAAGCTAACTATGGCTACACCTTC.